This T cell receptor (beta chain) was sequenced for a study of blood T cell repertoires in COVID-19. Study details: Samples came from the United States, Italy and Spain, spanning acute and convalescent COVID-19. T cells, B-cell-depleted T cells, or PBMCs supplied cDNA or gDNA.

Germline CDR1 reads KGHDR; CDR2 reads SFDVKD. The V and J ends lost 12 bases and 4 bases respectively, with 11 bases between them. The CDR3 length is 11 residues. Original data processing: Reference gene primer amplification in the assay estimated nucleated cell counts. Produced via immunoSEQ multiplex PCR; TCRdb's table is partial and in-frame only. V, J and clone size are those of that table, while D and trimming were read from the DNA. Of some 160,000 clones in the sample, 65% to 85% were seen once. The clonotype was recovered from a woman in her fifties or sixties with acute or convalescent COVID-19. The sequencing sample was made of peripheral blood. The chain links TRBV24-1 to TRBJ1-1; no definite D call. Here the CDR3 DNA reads TGTGCCCCCGCATCGAGCACTGAAGCTTTCTTT. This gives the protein CAPASSTEAFF.